These 29 T cell receptor beta chains were sequenced from one sample in a study of blood T cell repertoires in COVID-19. Using immunoSEQ multiplex PCR, the repertoire was profiled, and TCRdb retains in-frame clones only, with some absent. The table records 60,000 to 70,000 clones, approximately 85% of them present only once. Specimen: peripheral blood. The receptors were gathered from a man aged 45-60 years with acute or convalescent COVID-19.

V and J are TRBV6-4 and TRBJ1-5; 8 bases line up with TRBD1. The CDR3 is made up of 19 amino acids. Germline CDR1 reads MRHNA; CDR2 reads SNTAGT. With V trimmed by 7 bases and J by 0 bases, 17 bases remained unmatched. The CDR3 DNA reads as TGTGCCAGCAAAAACTCGGTTGTTAAACAGGGGGATAGCAATCAGCCCCAGCATTTT. Its protein product is CASKNSVVKQGDSNQPQHF.

To note about this clone: Germline is not matched at one junction end, which may reflect a read error. At the DNA level, this CDR3 is encoded by other sequences in the same sample as well. The chain employs TRBV6-1 and TRBJ2-3; 9 nucleotides align to TRBD2. The CDR3 consists of 20 residues. CDR1 and CDR2 (germline): MNHNS, SASEGT. The CDR3: CACSGLLGLAGGRGTDTQYF. The CDR3 nucleotides are TGTGCCTGCAGTGGGCTCCTGGGACTTGCGGGGGGGCGGGGCACAGATACGCAGTATTTT.

The chain uses TRBV11-1 and TRBJ2-3; D remains ambiguous. Germline CDR1 SGHAT, CDR2 FQDESV (reference sequence). The length of the CDR3 is 15 residues. V gave up 1 base and J gave up 5 bases, with 13 bases separating them. The CDR3 DNA sequence: TGTGCCAGCAGCTTAGAAGACGCGCCGGGAGATACGCAGTATTTT. This gives the protein CASSLEDAPGDTQYF.

The V call is TRBV19, the J call TRBJ1-6; maybe TRBD1 (5 bases). CDR3 length: 15 residues. The ends were cut back, 5 bases at V and 5 bases at J, with 13 bases in the middle. The germline V gene encodes CDR1 LNHDA and CDR2 SQIVND (reference sequence). The CDR3 DNA reads as TGTGCCAGTAGTCTGCGGGGCGGAGATAATTCACCCCTCCACTTT. Residues: CASSLRGGDNSPLHF.

The chain is built from TRBV6-2 or TRBV6-3 and TRBJ2-3; TRBD2 matches at 7 bases. CDR1 and CDR2 (germline): MNHEY, SVGEGT. V was pared by 2 bases and J by 2 bases, with 13 bases of the junction left unmatched. The CDR3 totals 18 residues. The CDR3 reads CASSYPPKVTSATDTQYF. The CDR3 DNA is TGTGCCAGCAGTTACCCGCCAAAGGTAACTAGCGCCACAGATACGCAGTATTTT.

The chain recombines TRBV19 with TRBJ2-2; 10 bases agree with TRBD1. V lost 8 bases and J lost 2; bases outside the gene matches: 2. CDR1 and CDR2 from the germline V gene are LNHDA and SQIVND (reference sequence). This CDR3 has 14 amino acids. The CDR3 nucleotides read TGTGCCAGTTGGGACAGGGGAAACACCGGGGAGCTGTTTTTT. Amino acids: CASWDRGNTGELFF.

This sequence joins TRBV30 and TRBJ2-3, with 7 nucleotides matching TRBD1. The V and J ends lost 3 bases and 0 bases, in that order; junction bases with no gene match: 6. The length of the CDR3 is 15 residues. Germline V gene data show CDR1 as GTSNPN and CDR2 as SVGIG (reference sequence). This CDR3 reads CAWRGGISSTDTQYF. The DNA for the CDR3 is TGTGCCTGGAGAGGGGGCATCTCGAGCACAGATACGCAGTATTTT.

The genes are TRBV9 and TRBJ2-7; 7 bases are shared with TRBD2. V was pared by 1 base and J by 7 bases, with 17 bases of the junction left unmatched. CDR3 length: 17 amino acids. Germline CDR1 and CDR2: SGDLS and YYNGEE. Here the CDR3 reads CASSVRSSGAALGEQYF. The CDR3 nucleotides are TGTGCCAGCAGCGTAAGATCCAGCGGGGCGGCTCTTGGTGAGCAGTACTTC.

The rearrangement links TRBV5-6 to TRBJ2-7; 8 positions match TRBD1. J lost 5 bases, V lost 5 bases, and 12 bases had no gene match. CDR1 and CDR2 from the germline V gene are SGHDT and YYEEEE. This CDR3 region has 15 residues. The CDR3 DNA is TGTGCCAGCAGAGAGACAGGGGCCCAACTTGACGAGCAGTACGTC. Its translation: CASRETGAQLDEQYV.

The rearrangement uses TRBV10-3 and TRBJ2-5; possible D gene TRBD1, 6 bases. Trimming cost V 2 bases and J 6 bases, with 13 bases left between them. Germline V gene sequence: CDR1 ENHRY, CDR2 SYGVKD. The CDR3 has 14 residues. The chain's CDR3 is CAISEAGRGKTQYF. CDR3 nucleotides: TGTGCCATCAGTGAGGCCGGCAGGGGAAAGACCCAGTACTTC.

The chain is built from TRBV29-1 and TRBJ1-2, with D possibly being TRBD1 (5 bases). Germline CDR1 is SQVTM and CDR2 is ANQGSEA. The CDR3 runs to 16 residues. V was cut by 3 bases and J by 6 bases, with 23 bases left in between. CDR3 nucleotides: TGCAGCGTTGAGCAGCCCGGCAGGGTGGAAACTGATGGCTACACCTTC. Translating it yields CSVEQPGRVETDGYTF.

The gene calls are TRBV3-1 (or the pseudogene TRBV3-2) and TRBJ1-3; 7 bases fit TRBD1. V dropped 4 bases and J dropped 0; count of bases not matched to a gene: 9. Germline lookup yields CDR1 LGHDT and CDR2 YNNKEL (reference sequence). The CDR3 spans 17 residues. The CDR3 protein is CASSPKDRPTSGNTIYF. DNA of the CDR3: TGTGCCAGCAGCCCTAAGGACAGGCCTACCTCTGGAAACACCATATATTTT.

This clone has just a few counts. The chain employs TRBV7-9 and TRBJ1-4, with D perhaps TRBD1 (5 bases). Germline CDR1 reads SEHNR; CDR2 reads FQNEAQ (reference sequence). V was pared by 5 bases and J by 1 base, with 14 bases between. This CDR3 is built from 16 residues. The CDR3 protein is CASSLQVGGTNEKLFF. DNA for the CDR3: TGTGCCAGCAGCCTCCAGGTCGGGGGAACTAATGAAAAACTGTTTTTT.

This clone was seen a single time. The chain links TRBV29-1 to TRBJ1-1, with TRBD1 as a possible D gene (6 bases). Trimming pared 7 bases from V and 0 bases from J, leaving 15 bases between. The germline CDR1 and CDR2 sequences are SQVTM and ANQGSEA. The CDR3 is 14 amino acids. As DNA, the CDR3 is TGCAGCGCCAGGGGAGGGGACATGAACACTGAAGCTTTCTTT. Protein product: CSARGGDMNTEAFF.

The V and J genes are TRBV5-1 and TRBJ2-3; tentative D call: TRBD2 (6 bases). The germline V and J ends were trimmed by 0 bases and 6 bases, with 11 bases remaining between them. Germline lookup yields CDR1 SGHRS and CDR2 YFSETQ. This CDR3 contains 14 residues. The CDR3 DNA reads as TGCGCCAGCAGCTTGGACCGAGGAGGGGATACGCAGTATTTT. It codes for CASSLDRGGDTQYF.

J is TRBJ2-1 and V is TRBV7-6; D is perhaps TRBD2 (7 bases). This CDR3 has 15 residues. The V end was cut by 8 bases, the J end by 8 bases, with 22 bases between. Germline CDR1 and CDR2: SGHVS and FNYEAQ. The CDR3, as DNA: TGTGCCAGCGCGTACGGGGGGCTCGGTAGCGATGAGCAGTTCTTC. As protein: CASAYGGLGSDEQFF.

This chain connects TRBV10-1 to TRBJ2-2; D remains unclear. Germline lookup yields CDR1 WNHNN and CDR2 SYGVQD (reference sequence). CDR3 size: 14 residues. The V end was cut by 0 bases, the J end by 4 bases, with 6 bases between. CDR3 nucleotides: TGCGCCAGCAGTGAGTCGTGGGCCACCGGGGAGCTGTTTTTT. The encoded protein is CASSESWATGELFF.

The genes are TRBV5-1 and TRBJ1-4, with TRBD1 matching 7 bases. The CDR3 consists of 14 residues. Trimming at V came to 4 bases and at J to 3 bases, leaving 3 bases not matched to a gene. The germline gives CDR1 SGHRS, CDR2 YFSETQ. CDR3 loop: CASSPGTANEKLFF. CDR3 DNA sequence: TGCGCCAGCAGCCCCGGGACAGCTAATGAAAAACTGTTTTTT.

This clone occurred a few times. V is TRBV5-1 and J is TRBJ1-1; a weak D match, TRBD1 (6 bases). Germline V gene data show CDR1 as SGHRS and CDR2 as YFSETQ. V dropped 5 bases and J dropped 1 base, with 18 bases sitting between them. This CDR3 has 16 amino acids. CDR3 coding DNA: TGCGCCAGCAGGGGTGACCCGGACAGACCGAACACTGAAGCTTTCTTT. Translated, it gives CASRGDPDRPNTEAFF.

This chain joins TRBV18 and TRBJ1-3; possibly TRBD1 for D (6 bases). V was clipped by 3 bases and J by 1 base, with 13 bases between them. This CDR3 is built from 16 residues. Germline CDR1 KGHSH, CDR2 LQKENI. CDR3 region: CASSPTGTTSGNTIYF. As DNA, the CDR3 is TGTGCCAGCTCACCGACCGGGACAACGTCTGGAAACACCATATATTTT.

The J gene is TRBJ2-1, the V gene TRBV5-1; possible D gene TRBD2, 6 bases. There are 14 residues in the CDR3. Trimming stripped 0 bases from V and 8 bases from J, with 12 bases between. Germline V gene sequence: CDR1 SGHRS, CDR2 YFSETQ. CDR3 in DNA: TGCGCCAGCAGCTTGGGCGGGGCGGATGATGAGCAGTTCTTC. Translation: CASSLGGADDEQFF.

This chain joins TRBV12-3 or TRBV12-4 and TRBJ2-1; D is possibly TRBD2 (5 bases). V lost 1 base, J lost 10 bases, and 8 bases lay in between. The CDR3 is 12 amino acids. The CDR3 loop is CASSLVRGEQFF. CDR3 nucleotide sequence: TGTGCCAGCAGTTTAGTGCGCGGGGAGCAGTTCTTC.

The chain is built from TRBV10-3 and TRBJ2-5; D possibly corresponds to TRBD1 (5 bases). The germline V gene encodes CDR1 ENHRY and CDR2 SYGVKD. V shed 8 bases and J shed 2 bases, with 9 bases lying between them. CDR3 size: 12 residues. Written as DNA, the CDR3 is TGTGCCATCTCAGGGAAACAAGAGACCCAGTACTTC. As protein: CAISGKQETQYF.

The chain uses TRBV7-3 and TRBJ1-2; 9 positions match TRBD1. The ends lost 5 bases at V and 8 bases at J; junction bases unmatched: 6. The CDR3 contains 13 residues. The V gene's germline CDR1 is SGHTA and CDR2 FQGTGA. The CDR3, as DNA: TGTGCCAGCAGCCCCGGGACAGGGTGGGGCTACACCTTC. This codes for CASSPGTGWGYTF.

This sequence joins TRBV3-1 (or the pseudogene TRBV3-2) and TRBJ2-1, with 11 bases lining up with TRBD2. V trimming: 3 bases; J trimming: 4 bases; junction bases outside the gene matches: 2. CDR3 size: 15 residues. The germline gives CDR1 LGHDT, CDR2 YNNKEL (reference sequence). The CDR3 nucleotides are TGTGCCAGCAGCCATAGCGGGGGGGCTTACAATGAGCAGTTCTTC. Its translation is CASSHSGGAYNEQFF.

The chain recombines TRBV6-4 with TRBJ2-5, with 10 bases aligning to TRBD2. CDR1 is MRHNA and CDR2 is SNTAGT in the germline V gene. V was clipped by 3 bases and J by 7 bases; unmatched bases: 5. The CDR3 sequence is 14 residues long. CDR3 DNA sequence: TGTGCCAGCAGTGAACTAGCGGGGTTAGGGACCCAGTACTTC. Amino acid sequence: CASSELAGLGTQYF.

The chain has TRBV7-8 and TRBJ2-3; 10 positions agree with TRBD1. The junction had 0 bases not matched to a gene; V was cut back by 1 base and J by 5 bases. The CDR3 has 14 residues. Germline loops: CDR1 SGHVS, CDR2 FQNEAQ. Here the CDR3 reads CASSLGTGGDTQYF. The CDR3 nucleotides read TGTGCCAGCAGCTTAGGGACAGGGGGAGATACGCAGTATTTT.

V usage is TRBV19 and J usage is TRBJ1-1, with D maybe TRBD1 (6 bases). V lost 5 bases, J lost 10 bases, and 20 bases lay in between. Germline CDR1 LNHDA, CDR2 SQIVND (reference sequence). The CDR3 is 14 residues long. CDR3 sequence: CASSPPLKQGAAFF. In DNA, the CDR3 is TGTGCCAGTAGTCCCCCGCTAAAACAGGGAGCAGCTTTCTTT.

The chain employs TRBV12-5 and TRBJ2-2, with TRBD2 matching over 12 bases. The trim removed 5 bases at V and 6 bases at J, leaving 4 bases unmatched. Germline V gene sequence: CDR1 LGHNT, CDR2 FRNRAP. The CDR3 spans 15 residues. The CDR3 coding sequence is TGTGCTAGTGGTACCTGGACTAGCGGGGCCGGGGAGCTGTTTTTT. Amino acid sequence: CASGTWTSGAGELFF. The whole variable domain, remainder taken from reference TRBV12-5 and TRBJ2-2, is DARVTQTPRHKVTEMGQEVTMRCQPILGHNTVFWYRQTMMQGLELLAYFRNRAPLDDSGMPKDRFSAEMPDATLATLKIQPSEPRDSAVYFCASGTWTSGAGELFFGEGSRLTVL.